Included here is one T cell receptor (beta chain) sequence, with context. Its antigen is not known. Via MiXCR, TCRdb re-called the RT-PCR reads, giving one row per CDR3 protein. Found here are more than 400,000 distinct CDR3 sequences, 7.2% of them singletons; the top ten hold under 15%. This sample stems from a study of response to subunit inactivated influenza vaccine. The CDR3 runs to 13 residues. Germline loops: CDR1 LNHNV, CDR2 YYDKDF (reference sequence). Trimming removed 2 bases at V and 5 bases at J, with 9 bases between. Findings of the study overall: Authors suggested each seasonal influenza vaccination recruits few new T cells.

This receptor was identified in a man between 50 and 75 years old who received an inactivated influenza vaccine. This chain joins TRBV15 and TRBJ2-5; a weak D match, TRBD1 (5 bases). The source was PBMCs from blood, collected around 25 months after vaccination. The CDR3 DNA reads as TGTGCCACCAGCAGACAGGGTTATGAGACCCAGTACTTC. Amino acid sequence: CATSRQGYETQYF.